This T cell receptor beta chain was sequenced for a study of T cell repertoires in cytomegalovirus infection. Study information: Both CMV infection and a matching HLA type were indicated by public TCR beta signatures. The study's findings and limits: Carriers of CMV plus the relevant HLA were identified by cumulative public TCR beta family frequency. There were HLA-C-restricted CMV-specific TCR beta clonotypes dominating the ex vivo response.

Remarks on this clonotype: The antigen remains undetermined.

A single record per CDR3 protein comes from TCRdb applying MiXCR to the reads. The data contain about 200,000 distinct CDR3 sequences, approximately 9.7% of them seen just once; the ten biggest clones take up about 4.6%. Per germline, CDR1 SGDLS and CDR2 YYNGEE. With 1 base removed from V and 8 bases from J, the gap between germline ends came to 18 bases. CDR3 size: 15 residues. Specimen: PBMCs. The chain links TRBV9 to TRBJ1-1; a possible D gene is TRBD1 (5 bases). The receptor was derived from a human donor in good health (CMV status not recorded). Some clones in this sample may be carry-over from other donors' samples. This CDR3 is CASSVISGVGAEAFF. In nucleotides, the CDR3 is TGTGCCAGCAGCGTAATTTCGGGCGTCGGGGCGGAAGCTTTCTTT.